The next 4 T cell receptor beta chains were all read from a single sample in a study of shared clonotypes between healthy human individuals. Naivety among CD8 cells was defined by CD45RO negativity and positive CCR7 selection, thereby excluding terminally differentiated effector memory CD45RA+ cells. The method was immunoSEQ multiplex PCR; TCRdb's version includes in-frame clones alone and lacks a portion of them. The profile shows under 600,000 clones, roughly 98% of them singletons. Material: naive CD8+ T cells sorted from blood. The receptor set was obtained from a man between 25 and 39 years old in good health.

The chain couples TRBV28 to TRBJ1-3; the D is unclear. Germline-derived CDR1 and CDR2 are MDHEN and SYDVKM. The CDR3 length is 13 residues. Trimming removed 1 base at V and 15 bases at J, with 16 bases between. CDR3 protein: CASSLYTHLVEYF. The CDR3 region has the DNA TGTGCCAGCAGTTTATATACCCACCTTGTCGAATATTTT.

CDR3 sequence: CAWSSGLSNQPQHF. The CDR3 DNA is TGTGCCTGGAGTAGTGGGCTTAGCAATCAGCCCCAGCATTTT. The chain combines TRBV30 with TRBJ1-5, with D unresolved. The CDR3 covers 14 residues. CDR1 and CDR2 from the germline V gene are GTSNPN and SVGIG (reference sequence). Trimming took off 2 bases at V and 0 bases at J, with 8 bases between the two ends.

The rearrangement uses TRBV27 and TRBJ2-2; 7 nucleotides line up with TRBD2. The germline V gene encodes CDR1 MNHEY and CDR2 SMNVEV (reference sequence). The CDR3 spans 15 residues. The V gene end was trimmed by 7 bases and the J gene end by 0 bases; junction bases not matched to a gene: 5. The CDR3 bases are TGTGCCAGCAAGCACGGGACTACGAACACCGGGGAGCTGTTTTTT. It encodes CASKHGTTNTGELFF.

This clone was recorded once. The rearrangement uses TRBV7-9 and TRBJ2-7; D remains unclear. The CDR3 length is 12 residues. CDR1 is SEHNR and CDR2 is FQNEAQ in the germline V gene (reference sequence). Trimming shortened V by 5 bases and J by 1 base, and 6 bases separated the two germline ends. CDR3 sequence: CASSALSYEQYF. Written as DNA, the CDR3 is TGTGCCAGCAGCGCACTTTCCTACGAGCAGTACTTC. Using reference TRBV7-9 and TRBJ2-7 for the parts outside the CDR3, the full variable domain is DTGVSQNPRHKITKRGQNVTFRCDPISEHNRLYWYRQTLGQGPEFLTYFQNEAQLEKSRLLSDRFSAERPKGSFSTLEIQRTEQGDSAMYLCASSALSYEQYFGPGTRLTVT.